These 27 T cell receptor beta chains came from one sample sequenced in a study of human T cells and chemical hapten exposure. TCRdb re-analysed the RACE reads in MiXCR, keeping a single row per CDR3 protein. The sample yields around 99,000 distinct CDR3 sequences, about 11% seen once. Described time point: patch test 2, 6 weeks after DPC sensitization. Specified treatment: therapeutic diphenylcyclopropenone sensitization with weekly scalp DPC. The input for sequencing was whole blood, taken in connection with sensitization to the hapten diphenylcyclopropenone (DPC). The receptor set was obtained from a man between 35 and 55 years old with alopecia areata. Some clones in this sample may be carry-over from other donors' samples.

The chain combines TRBV4-3 with TRBJ2-1; no clear D gene. The V end lost 1 base, the J end lost 8 bases, and 21 bases lay between the germline ends. Looked up from germline, CDR1 is LGHNA and CDR2 is YSLEER. This CDR3 has 17 amino acids. The CDR3 protein is CASSQGLGSLGAHEQFF. CDR3 bases: TGCGCCAGCAGCCAAGGGTTGGGGTCCCTTGGCGCCCATGAGCAGTTCTTC.

This clonotype was found a few times. This rearrangement joins TRBV29-1 to TRBJ2-3, with TRBD2 as a possible D gene (7 bases). This CDR3 contains 13 residues. Per germline, CDR1 SQVTM and CDR2 ANQGSEA. V shed 7 bases and J shed 6 bases, with 17 bases lying between them. As DNA, the CDR3 is TGCAGCGCTGGGGGGGCGAGTGTGGATACGCAGTATTTT. It yields the protein CSAGGASVDTQYF.

Only a few counts were recorded for this clonotype. The gene calls are TRBV19 and TRBJ2-1; TRBD1 might be the D (6 bases). The V and J ends lost 4 bases and 0 bases respectively, with 16 bases between them. Germline CDR1 is LNHDA and CDR2 is SQIVND (reference sequence). This CDR3 comprises 17 residues. The CDR3 sequence: CASSTPWTASSYNEQFF. The DNA of the CDR3 is TGTGCCAGTAGTACCCCTTGGACAGCCAGCTCCTACAATGAGCAGTTCTTC.

In its sample, this clonotype was seen a few times. The chain joins TRBV29-1 to TRBJ2-7, with TRBD2 identical over 8 bases. The CDR3 contains 12 residues. Germline-derived CDR1 and CDR2 are SQVTM and ANQGSEA. The V segment lost 6 bases and the J segment 6 bases; nucleotides outside the gene matches: 7. The CDR3 DNA follows: TGCAGCGTCCGAAGCGGGGGTGGCGAGCAGTACTTC. Protein: CSVRSGGGEQYF.

This clonotype was seen a handful of times. V is TRBV29-1 and J is TRBJ2-3; 8 bases agree with TRBD1. The junction had 9 bases not matched to a gene; V was cut back by 7 bases and J by 0 bases. Germline lookup yields CDR1 SQVTM and CDR2 ANQGSEA. The CDR3 is 15 amino acids. The CDR3 DNA follows: TGCAGCGGCGAGATAGGGACAGGTAGCACAGATACGCAGTATTTT. Its translation: CSGEIGTGSTDTQYF.

In its sample, this clonotype was seen many times. The chain links TRBV20-1 to TRBJ1-1; no clear D gene. CDR1 is DFQATT and CDR2 is SNEGSKA in the germline V gene (reference sequence). The CDR3 extends over 15 amino acids. The germline V and J ends were trimmed by 2 bases and 0 bases, with 13 bases remaining between them. This chain's CDR3 is CSARSGWRLNTEAFF. CDR3 nucleotides: TGCAGTGCTAGAAGCGGTTGGCGTTTGAACACTGAAGCTTTCTTT.

The gene calls are TRBV24-1 and TRBJ2-1; perhaps TRBD1 as D (5 bases). Looked up from germline, CDR1 is KGHDR and CDR2 is SFDVKD. The CDR3 sequence is 11 residues long. V shed 3 bases and J shed 12 bases, with 8 bases lying between them. The CDR3 sequence: CATSDRQGQFF. The CDR3 bases are TGTGCCACCAGTGATCGCCAGGGGCAGTTCTTC.

This clonotype was seen repeatedly, ten times or more. The V and J genes are TRBV28 and TRBJ1-3; D not certain. CDR3 length: 17 amino acids. CDR1 and CDR2 (germline): MDHEN, SYDVKM. V was pared by 1 base and J by 0 bases, with 13 bases between. CDR3 amino acids: CASSLSPEGASGNTIYF. The CDR3 coding sequence is TGTGCCAGCAGTTTATCTCCAGAGGGCGCCTCTGGAAACACCATATATTTT. Full variable domain (rest looked up from reference TRBV28 and TRBJ1-3): DVKVTQSSRYLVKRTGEKVFLECVQDMDHENMFWYRQDPGLGLRLIYFSYDVKMKEKGDIPEGYSVSREKKERFSLILESASTNQTSMYLCASSLSPEGASGNTIYFGEGSWLTVV.

This clonotype was detected a few times. The chain uses TRBV19 and TRBJ2-7; 7 nucleotides line up with TRBD1. Trimming took 6 bases from V and 5 from J; bases not matched to a gene: 7. From germline, CDR1 is LNHDA and CDR2 SQIVND (reference sequence). CDR3 length equals 13 residues. The CDR3 nucleotides read TGTGCCAGTAGGTCGACAGGGATAAACGAGCAGTACTTC. Translation gives CASRSTGINEQYF.

This clonotype was found many times. V usage is TRBV12-3 or TRBV12-4 and J usage is TRBJ1-1; 8 nucleotides match TRBD1. The ends lost 2 bases at V and 0 bases at J; junction bases unmatched: 2. The CDR3 extends over 15 amino acids. The CDR3 here is CASSLRDRLNTEAFF. The CDR3 nucleotides are TGTGCCAGCAGTTTAAGGGACAGGCTGAACACTGAAGCTTTCTTT.

This clonotype was observed a handful of times. The J gene is TRBJ1-3, the V gene TRBV4-2; the match to TRBD1 covers 9 bases. The CDR3 totals 19 residues. Per germline, CDR1 LGHNA and CDR2 YNFKEQ. J was trimmed by 2 bases and V by 0 bases; bases with no gene match: 11. The CDR3 DNA reads TGTGCCAGCAGCCAAGATATTATAACGGACAGGGGTGCTGGAAACACCATATATTTT. Translation gives CASSQDIITDRGAGNTIYF.

This clonotype was seen only a few times. The CDR3 here is CSAGLAGEPQFF. As DNA, the CDR3 is TGCAGCGCGGGACTAGCGGGAGAGCCGCAGTTCTTC. The V and J genes are TRBV29-1 and TRBJ2-1; 14 positions match TRBD2. This CDR3 has 12 residues. The V and J ends lost 7 bases and 12 bases, in that order; junction bases with no gene match: 5. CDR1 SQVTM and CDR2 ANQGSEA come from the germline V gene.

The chain joins TRBV11-2 to TRBJ2-2; maybe TRBD2 (5 bases). The CDR3 covers 17 residues. V lost 5 bases and J lost 0, with 16 bases in between. The germline V gene encodes CDR1 SGHAT and CDR2 FQNNGV. The CDR3 loop is CASSSYPSGTNTGELFF. The CDR3 coding sequence is TGTGCCAGCAGCAGCTACCCCTCGGGAACGAACACCGGGGAGCTGTTTTTT. The full variable domain, with the rest looked up from reference TRBV11-2 and TRBJ2-2, is EAGVAQSPRYKIIEKRQSVAFWCNPISGHATLYWYQQILGQGPKLLIQFQNNGVVDDSQLPKDRFSAERLKGVDSTLKIQPAKLEDSAVYLCASSSYPSGTNTGELFFGEGSRLTVL.

This clonotype was detected ten times or more. The rearrangement links TRBV20-1 to TRBJ2-3; D ambiguous. The V end was cut by 5 bases, the J end by 0 bases, with 12 bases between. CDR3 size: 14 residues. Per germline, CDR1 DFQATT and CDR2 SNEGSKA (reference sequence). The CDR3 sequence is CSAPKAPSTDTQYF. In DNA, the CDR3 is TGCAGTGCTCCTAAGGCCCCTAGCACAGATACGCAGTATTTT.

CDR3 in DNA: TGTGCCACCAGCATGTTGGGGGAGGGCCTAGGGAGAAACATTCAGTACTTC. Translation gives CATSMLGEGLGRNIQYF. This chain links TRBV15 with TRBJ2-4; the match to TRBD2 covers 7 bases. The junction had 15 bases not matched to a gene; V was cut back by 4 bases and J by 6 bases. This CDR3 has 17 residues. Per germline, CDR1 LNHNV and CDR2 YYDKDF (reference sequence).

J is TRBJ2-2 and V is TRBV5-1; unclear D gene. This CDR3 has 14 residues. Germline V CDR1 and CDR2: SGHRS, YFSETQ. Trimming left V 1 base short and J 9 bases short, with 13 bases between. The DNA of the CDR3 is TGCGCCAGCAGCTTGTTAAGGGTGGCCTGGGAGCTGTTTTTT. Its translation is CASSLLRVAWELFF.

This clonotype was observed a handful of times. The chain joins TRBV7-2 to TRBJ2-3; D is tentatively TRBD1 or TRBD2 (6 bases each). CDR3 length equals 16 residues. V was cut by 2 bases and J by 4 bases, with 16 bases left in between. Per the germline V gene, CDR1 is SGHTA and CDR2 is FQGNSA. The CDR3 coding sequence is TGTGCCAGCAGCTTATTAGTGGGGGGCTCTGCAGATACGCAGTATTTT. Its protein product is CASSLLVGGSADTQYF.

This clonotype has just a few counts. The genes are TRBV28 and TRBJ1-3; a weak D match, TRBD1 (5 bases). Deletions cut 2 bases from V and 4 bases from J, with 12 bases between. This CDR3 contains 15 residues. Germline V CDR1 and CDR2: MDHEN, SYDVKM. The CDR3 spells CASSLVAGRGNTIYF. The CDR3 region has the DNA TGTGCCAGCAGTTTAGTCGCAGGGAGAGGAAACACCATATATTTT.

A few counts support this clonotype. CDR3 sequence (DNA): TGTGCCAGCAGCCTAACCAACAGCTACGAGCAGTACGTC. It encodes CASSLTNSYEQYV. This chain joins TRBV14 and TRBJ2-7; D not certain. The ends were cut back, 4 bases at V and 3 bases at J, with 10 bases in the middle. The CDR3 has 13 amino acids. Germline V gene data show CDR1 as SGHDN and CDR2 as FVKESK.

This clonotype was counted a few times. The gene calls are TRBV7-9 and TRBJ2-7, with 11 bases aligning to TRBD2. Germline CDR1 SEHNR, CDR2 FQNEAQ (reference sequence). CDR3 length: 22 amino acids. The V gene end was trimmed by 1 base and the J gene end by 6 bases; junction bases not matched to a gene: 26. CDR3: CASSLVLAGGGGSSLYDIEQYF. The CDR3 coding sequence is TGTGCCAGCAGCTTAGTTCTAGCGGGAGGTGGAGGTTCCTCTCTCTACGATATCGAGCAGTACTTC.

This chain uses TRBV28 with TRBJ2-3; TRBD2 matches at 12 bases. The CDR3 sequence is 17 residues long. With V trimmed by 6 bases and J by 1 base, 8 bases remained unmatched. Germline values: CDR1 MDHEN, CDR2 SYDVKM. CDR3 protein: CASSSPGLAGRTDTQYF. The DNA of the CDR3 is TGTGCCAGCAGCTCGCCGGGACTAGCGGGTCGCACAGATACGCAGTATTTT.

This clonotype has a count of ten or more. This rearrangement joins TRBV7-9 to TRBJ1-5; D not certain. Per germline, CDR1 SEHNR and CDR2 FQNEAQ (reference sequence). The V end lost 5 bases, the J end lost 1 base, and 9 bases lay between the germline ends. The CDR3 is 14 amino acids. CDR3 region: CASSPGLSNQPQHF. DNA of the CDR3: TGTGCCAGCAGCCCCGGATTAAGCAATCAGCCCCAGCATTTT.

J is TRBJ2-3 and V is TRBV29-1, with 7 nucleotides matching TRBD1. After removal of 2 bases from V and 0 bases from J, the junction contained 14 bases not matched to a gene. The CDR3 sequence is 18 residues long. The germline V gene encodes CDR1 SQVTM and CDR2 ANQGSEA. The CDR3 sequence is CSVESQGDRSLSTDTQYF. The CDR3 coding sequence is TGCAGCGTTGAAAGCCAGGGGGACCGATCACTTAGCACAGATACGCAGTATTTT.

This clonotype has ten or more counts. This chain links TRBV5-6 with TRBJ2-5, with unresolved D. The CDR3 is 14 amino acids. The germline CDR1 and CDR2 sequences are SGHDT and YYEEEE. V was shortened by 1 base and J by 5 bases, with 12 bases between the two germline ends. CDR3: CASSLFTGLETQYF. CDR3 in DNA: TGTGCCAGCAGCTTGTTTACGGGCTTGGAGACCCAGTACTTC.

V and J are TRBV29-1 and TRBJ1-1; TRBD1 is a possible D gene (6 bases). Germline V gene data show CDR1 as SQVTM and CDR2 as ANQGSEA. V shed 6 bases and J shed 7 bases, with 12 bases lying between them. The CDR3 totals 11 residues. The CDR3 loop reads CSVLRGGEAFF. CDR3 nucleotides: TGCAGCGTCTTAAGGGGGGGTGAAGCTTTCTTT.

The rearrangement joins TRBV7-2 to TRBJ2-3; D is perhaps TRBD2 (6 bases). This CDR3 has 17 residues. CDR1 SGHTA and CDR2 FQGNSA come from the germline V gene. V shed 4 bases and J shed 4 bases, with 21 bases lying between them. The CDR3 sequence: CASSWEFAGRGPDTQYF. The CDR3 DNA follows: TGTGCCAGCAGCTGGGAATTCGCCGGGAGAGGCCCAGATACGCAGTATTTT.

This clonotype was detected a few times. The CDR3 DNA sequence: TGTGCCAGCAGCCACGGGGCCGACTATGGCTACACCTTC. Encoded protein: CASSHGADYGYTF. The chain links TRBV7-8 to TRBJ1-2, with TRBD1 as a possible D gene (5 bases). The CDR3 covers 13 residues. Trimming cost V 5 bases and J 3 bases, with 10 bases left between them. Germline V gene lookup returns CDR1 SGHVS and CDR2 FQNEAQ.